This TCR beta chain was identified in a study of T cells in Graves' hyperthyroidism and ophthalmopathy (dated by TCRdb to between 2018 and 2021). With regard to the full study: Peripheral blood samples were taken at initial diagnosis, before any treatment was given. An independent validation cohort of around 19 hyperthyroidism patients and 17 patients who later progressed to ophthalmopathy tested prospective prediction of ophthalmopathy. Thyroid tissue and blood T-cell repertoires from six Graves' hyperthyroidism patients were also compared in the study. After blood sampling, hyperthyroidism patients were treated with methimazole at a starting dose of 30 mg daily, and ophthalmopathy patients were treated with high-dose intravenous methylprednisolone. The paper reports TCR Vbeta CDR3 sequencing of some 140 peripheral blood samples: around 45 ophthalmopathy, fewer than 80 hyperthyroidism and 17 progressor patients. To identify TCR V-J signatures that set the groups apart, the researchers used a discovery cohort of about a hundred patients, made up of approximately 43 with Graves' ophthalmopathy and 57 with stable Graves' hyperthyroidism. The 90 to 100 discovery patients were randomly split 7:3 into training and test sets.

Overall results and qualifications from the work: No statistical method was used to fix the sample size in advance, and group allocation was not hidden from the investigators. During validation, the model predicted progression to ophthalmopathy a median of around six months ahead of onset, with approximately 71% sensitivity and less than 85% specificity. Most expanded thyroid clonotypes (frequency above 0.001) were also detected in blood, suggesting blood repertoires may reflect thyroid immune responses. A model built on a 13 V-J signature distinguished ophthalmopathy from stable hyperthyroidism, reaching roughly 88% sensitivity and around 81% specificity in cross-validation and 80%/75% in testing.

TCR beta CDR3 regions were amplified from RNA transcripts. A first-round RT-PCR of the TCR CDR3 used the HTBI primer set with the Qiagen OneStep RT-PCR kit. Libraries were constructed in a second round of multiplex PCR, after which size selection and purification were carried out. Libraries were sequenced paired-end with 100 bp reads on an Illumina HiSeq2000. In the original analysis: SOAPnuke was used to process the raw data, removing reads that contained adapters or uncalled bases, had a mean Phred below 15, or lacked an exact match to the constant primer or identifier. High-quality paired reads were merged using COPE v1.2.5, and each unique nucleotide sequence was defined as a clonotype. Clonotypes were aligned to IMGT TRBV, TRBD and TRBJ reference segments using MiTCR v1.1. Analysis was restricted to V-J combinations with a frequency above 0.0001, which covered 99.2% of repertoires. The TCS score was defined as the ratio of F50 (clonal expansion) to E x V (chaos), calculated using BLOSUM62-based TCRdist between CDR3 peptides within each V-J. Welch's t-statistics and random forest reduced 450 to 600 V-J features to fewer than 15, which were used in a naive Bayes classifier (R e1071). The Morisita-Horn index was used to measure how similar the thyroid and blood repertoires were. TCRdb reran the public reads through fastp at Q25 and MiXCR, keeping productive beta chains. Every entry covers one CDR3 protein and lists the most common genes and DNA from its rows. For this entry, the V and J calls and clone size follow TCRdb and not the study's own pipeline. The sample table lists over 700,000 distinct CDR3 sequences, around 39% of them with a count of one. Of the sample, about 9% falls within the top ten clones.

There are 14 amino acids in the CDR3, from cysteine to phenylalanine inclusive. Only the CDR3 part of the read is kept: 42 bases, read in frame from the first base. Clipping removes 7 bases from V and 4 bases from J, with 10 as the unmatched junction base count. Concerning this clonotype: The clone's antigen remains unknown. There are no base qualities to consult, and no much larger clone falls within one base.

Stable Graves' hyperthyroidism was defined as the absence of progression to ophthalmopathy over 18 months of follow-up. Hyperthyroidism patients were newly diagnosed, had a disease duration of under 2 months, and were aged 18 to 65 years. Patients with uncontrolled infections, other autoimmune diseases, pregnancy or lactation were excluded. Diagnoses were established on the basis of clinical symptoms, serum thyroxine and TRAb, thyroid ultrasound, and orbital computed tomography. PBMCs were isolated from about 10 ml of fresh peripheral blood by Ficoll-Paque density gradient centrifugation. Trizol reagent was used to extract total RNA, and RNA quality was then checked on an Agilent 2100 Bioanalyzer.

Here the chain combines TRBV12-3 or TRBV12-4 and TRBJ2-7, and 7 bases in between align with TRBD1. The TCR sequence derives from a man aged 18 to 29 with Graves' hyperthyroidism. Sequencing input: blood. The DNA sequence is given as TGTGCCAGCACTCAAACGGGACAGCGATACGAGCAGTACTTC. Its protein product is CASTQTGQRYEQYF.